The present entry profiles one T cell receptor (beta chain) with its context. These data are taken from a study of T cells in Graves' hyperthyroidism and ophthalmopathy. The V and J ends lost 4 bases and 4 bases, in that order; junction bases with no gene match: 11. The CDR3 consists of 17 residues. Germline V gene sequence: CDR1 SGHRS, CDR2 YFSETQ. Amplification targeted TCR beta CDR3 regions from RNA transcripts. During a first-round RT-PCR of the TCR CDR3, the HTBI primer set was used. From the multiplex PCR reads, TCRdb called clonotypes with MiXCR, one entry per CDR3 protein. The sample contains approximately 300,000 distinct CDR3 sequences, about 17% of which appear only once.

The V gene is TRBV5-1, the J gene TRBJ2-1, with 10 bases aligning to TRBD2. This TCR came from an older woman with Graves' ophthalmopathy. Sequencing was carried out using blood. The CDR3, as DNA: TGCGCCAGCAGCGGCGGGGGGCTAGCGGGGGCTTACAATGAGCAGTTCTTC. Translated, it gives CASSGGGLAGAYNEQFF.